What follows is one TCR beta chain and its context. The same CDR3 arises from other DNA sequences in this sample as well. The study drew participants aged roughly 18 to 89 years from roughly 25 US areas. Cohort placement rested on clinical history that participants reported themselves. People in the exposed group encountered a COVID-19 case within 2 weeks before entering the study. Germline V lookup: CDR1 MDHEN, CDR2 SYDVKM. V lost 3 bases and J lost 1, with 6 bases in between. The CDR3 totals 14 residues. TCRdb's table, derived via immunoSEQ multiplex PCR, lists solely in-frame clones and lacks some. This table holds approximately 300,000 clones, roughly 85% found once. The record originates from a study of blood T cell repertoires in COVID-19.

The sample consisted of PBMCs or T cells enriched from blood (not recorded which). This sequence was found in a woman aged 25 to 45 who had been exposed to COVID-19. The rearrangement links TRBV28 to TRBJ2-2; TRBD1 is a possible D gene (6 bases). CDR3 sequence reads: CASSLGQNTGELFF. The CDR3, as DNA: TGTGCCAGCAGTTTGGGACAGAACACCGGGGAGCTGTTTTTT.